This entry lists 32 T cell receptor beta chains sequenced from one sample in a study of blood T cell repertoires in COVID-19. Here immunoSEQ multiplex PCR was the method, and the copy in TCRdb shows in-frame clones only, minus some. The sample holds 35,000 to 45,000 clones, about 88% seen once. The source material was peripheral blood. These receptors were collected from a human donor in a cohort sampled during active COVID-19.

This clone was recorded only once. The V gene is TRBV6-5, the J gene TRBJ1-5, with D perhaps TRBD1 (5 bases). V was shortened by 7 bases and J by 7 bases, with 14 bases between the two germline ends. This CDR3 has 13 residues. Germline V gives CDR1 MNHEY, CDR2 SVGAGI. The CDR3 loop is CASTQGYWQPQHF. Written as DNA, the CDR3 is TGTGCCAGCACCCAGGGTTACTGGCAGCCCCAGCATTTT.

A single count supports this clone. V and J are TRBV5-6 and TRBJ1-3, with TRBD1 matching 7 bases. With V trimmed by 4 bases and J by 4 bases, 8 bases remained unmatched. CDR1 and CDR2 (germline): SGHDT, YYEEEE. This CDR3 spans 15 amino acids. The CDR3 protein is CASSASTGPGNTIYF. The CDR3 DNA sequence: TGTGCCAGCAGCGCGTCGACAGGGCCCGGAAACACCATATATTTT.

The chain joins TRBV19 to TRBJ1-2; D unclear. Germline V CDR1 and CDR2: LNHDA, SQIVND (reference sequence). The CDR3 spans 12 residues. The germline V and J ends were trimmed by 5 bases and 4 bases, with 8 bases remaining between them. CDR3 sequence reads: CASSSGVYGYTF. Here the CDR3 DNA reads TGTGCCAGTAGTTCGGGTGTCTATGGCTACACCTTC.

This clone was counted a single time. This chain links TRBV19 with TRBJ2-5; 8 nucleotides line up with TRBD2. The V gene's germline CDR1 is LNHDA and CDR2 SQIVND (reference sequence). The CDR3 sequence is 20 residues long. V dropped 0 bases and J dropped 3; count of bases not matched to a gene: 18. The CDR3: CASSIDLEVAGFGLEETQYF. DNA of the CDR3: TGTGCCAGTAGTATAGATCTTGAGGTAGCGGGGTTCGGTCTGGAAGAGACCCAGTACTTC.

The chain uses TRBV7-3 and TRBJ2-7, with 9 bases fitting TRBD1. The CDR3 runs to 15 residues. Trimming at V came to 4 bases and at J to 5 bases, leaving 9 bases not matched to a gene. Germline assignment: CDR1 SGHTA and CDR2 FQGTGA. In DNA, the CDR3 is TGTGCCAGCAGCTCACCTCGGGACAGGGTCCACGAGCAGTACTTC. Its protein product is CASSSPRDRVHEQYF.

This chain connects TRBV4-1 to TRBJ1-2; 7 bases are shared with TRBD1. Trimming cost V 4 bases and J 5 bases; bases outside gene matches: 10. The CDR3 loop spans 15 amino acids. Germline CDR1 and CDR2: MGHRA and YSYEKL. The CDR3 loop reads CASSLNDRESYGYTF. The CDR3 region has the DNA TGCGCCAGCAGCCTTAACGACAGGGAATCGTATGGCTACACCTTC.

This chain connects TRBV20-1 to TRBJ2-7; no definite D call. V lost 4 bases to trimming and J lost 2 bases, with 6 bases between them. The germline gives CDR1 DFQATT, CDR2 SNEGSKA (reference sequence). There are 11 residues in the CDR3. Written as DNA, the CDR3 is TGCAGTGCTAAGGAGACCTACGAGCAGTACTTC. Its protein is CSAKETYEQYF.

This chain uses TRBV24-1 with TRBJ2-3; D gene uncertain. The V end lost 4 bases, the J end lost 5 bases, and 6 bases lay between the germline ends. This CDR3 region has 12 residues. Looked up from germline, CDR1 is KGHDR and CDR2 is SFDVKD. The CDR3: CATSDPLDTQYF. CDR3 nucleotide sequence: TGTGCCACCAGTGACCCGTTAGATACGCAGTATTTT.

In DNA, the CDR3 is TGTGCCAGCAGTCGGGACAGGAGACCGAACACTGAAGCTTTCTTT. As protein: CASSRDRRPNTEAFF. The chain joins TRBV6-5 to TRBJ1-1; 8 bases fit TRBD1. Trimming took 5 bases from V and 1 from J; bases not matched to a gene: 6. The CDR3 consists of 15 residues. CDR1 and CDR2 from the germline V gene are MNHEY and SVGAGI.

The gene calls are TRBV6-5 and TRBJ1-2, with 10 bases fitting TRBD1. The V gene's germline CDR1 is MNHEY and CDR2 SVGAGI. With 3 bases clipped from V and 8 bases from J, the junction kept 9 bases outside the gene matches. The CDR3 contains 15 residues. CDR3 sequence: CASSYLRDRGTGYTF. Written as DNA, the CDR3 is TGTGCCAGCAGTTATCTCCGGGACAGGGGAACGGGCTACACCTTC.

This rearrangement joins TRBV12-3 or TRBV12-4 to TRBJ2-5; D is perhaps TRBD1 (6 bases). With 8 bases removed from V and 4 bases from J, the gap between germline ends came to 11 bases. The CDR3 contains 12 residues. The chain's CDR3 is CASGRGRETQYF. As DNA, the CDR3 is TGTGCCAGCGGCAGGGGCCGAGAGACCCAGTACTTC.

CDR3 loop: CASSFSTSSIGGELFF. The CDR3 DNA reads as TGCGCCAGCAGCTTTAGCACTAGCTCGATAGGCGGGGAGCTGTTTTTT. V usage is TRBV5-1 and J usage is TRBJ2-2, with D tentatively TRBD2 (6 bases). The CDR3 runs to 16 residues. The germline V and J ends were trimmed by 2 bases and 7 bases, with 18 bases remaining between them. Germline lookup yields CDR1 SGHRS and CDR2 YFSETQ.

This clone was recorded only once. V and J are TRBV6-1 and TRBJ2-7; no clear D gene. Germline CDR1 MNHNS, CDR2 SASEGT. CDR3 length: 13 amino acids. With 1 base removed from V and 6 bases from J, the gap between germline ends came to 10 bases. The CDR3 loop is CASSEGSRPEQYF. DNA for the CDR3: TGTGCCAGCAGTGAAGGCTCCAGGCCCGAGCAGTACTTC.

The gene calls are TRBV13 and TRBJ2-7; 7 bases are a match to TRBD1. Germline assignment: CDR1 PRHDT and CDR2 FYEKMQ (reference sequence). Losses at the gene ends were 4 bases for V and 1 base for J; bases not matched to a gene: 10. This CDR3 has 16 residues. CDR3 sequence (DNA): TGTGCCAGCAGCTATTGGGGACAGAGTGATTCCTACGAGCAGTACTTC. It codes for CASSYWGQSDSYEQYF.

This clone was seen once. CDR3 sequence reads: CASSWTGVDEQYF. The CDR3, as DNA: TGTGCCAGCAGCTGGACAGGGGTTGACGAGCAGTACTTC. The rearrangement links TRBV5-6 to TRBJ2-7, with 9 bases matching TRBD1. CDR1 and CDR2 from the germline V gene are SGHDT and YYEEEE. This CDR3 has 13 amino acids. The junction had 3 bases not matched to a gene; V was cut back by 3 bases and J by 5 bases.

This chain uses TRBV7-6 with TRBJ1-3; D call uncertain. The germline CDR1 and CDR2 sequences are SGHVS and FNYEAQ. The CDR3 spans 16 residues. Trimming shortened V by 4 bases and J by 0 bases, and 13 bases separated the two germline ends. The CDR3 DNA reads TGTGCCAGCAGCTCCCCAGGCGACAACTCTGGAAACACCATATATTTT. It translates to CASSSPGDNSGNTIYF.

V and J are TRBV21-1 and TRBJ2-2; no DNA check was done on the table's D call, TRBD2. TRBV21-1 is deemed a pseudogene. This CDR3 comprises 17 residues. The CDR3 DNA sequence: TGTGCCAGCAGCAATGTGGCTAGCGGGGGCTGTCCCGGGGAGCTGTTTTTT. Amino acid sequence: CASSNVASGGCPGELFF.

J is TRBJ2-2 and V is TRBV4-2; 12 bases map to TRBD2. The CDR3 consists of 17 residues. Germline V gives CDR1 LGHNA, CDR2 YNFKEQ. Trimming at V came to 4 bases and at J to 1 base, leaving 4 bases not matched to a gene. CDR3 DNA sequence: TGTGCCAGCAGCCCCCAGGGACTAGCGGGGAACACCGGGGAGCTGTTTTTT. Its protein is CASSPQGLAGNTGELFF.

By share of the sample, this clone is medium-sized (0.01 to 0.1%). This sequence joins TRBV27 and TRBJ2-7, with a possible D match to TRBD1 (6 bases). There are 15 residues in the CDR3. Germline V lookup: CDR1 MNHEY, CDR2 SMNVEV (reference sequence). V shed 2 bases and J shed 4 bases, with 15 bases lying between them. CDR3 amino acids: CASSLDPGTGYEQYF. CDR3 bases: TGTGCCAGCAGTTTAGATCCCGGCACAGGGTACGAGCAGTACTTC.

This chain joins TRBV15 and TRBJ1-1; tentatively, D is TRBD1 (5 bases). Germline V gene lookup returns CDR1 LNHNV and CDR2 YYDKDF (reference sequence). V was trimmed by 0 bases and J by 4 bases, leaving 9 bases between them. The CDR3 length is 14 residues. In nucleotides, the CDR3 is TGTGCCACCAGCAGAGATGGGGGGGGCACTGAAGCTTTCTTT. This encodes CATSRDGGGTEAFF.

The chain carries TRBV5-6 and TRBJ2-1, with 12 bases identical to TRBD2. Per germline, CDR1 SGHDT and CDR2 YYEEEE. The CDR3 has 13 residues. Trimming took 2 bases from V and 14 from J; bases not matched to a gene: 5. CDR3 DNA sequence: TGTGCCAGCAGCTTCCCTAGCGGGGGGGGCGAGTTCTTC. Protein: CASSFPSGGGEFF.

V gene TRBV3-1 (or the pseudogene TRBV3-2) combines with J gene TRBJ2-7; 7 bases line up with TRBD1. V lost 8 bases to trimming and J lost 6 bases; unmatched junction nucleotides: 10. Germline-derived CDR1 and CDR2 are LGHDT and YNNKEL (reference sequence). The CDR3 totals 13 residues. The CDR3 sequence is CASHDRARGEQYF. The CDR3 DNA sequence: TGTGCCAGCCATGACAGGGCGAGGGGCGAGCAGTACTTC.

In DNA form, the CDR3 reads TGTGCCAGCAGCTTAGAGTCGGGACAGGGCGGGACTGAAGCTTTCTTT. Residues: CASSLESGQGGTEAFF. The V gene is TRBV7-9, the J gene TRBJ1-1; TRBD1 matches at 9 bases. Trimming removed 1 base from V and 5 bases from J; junction bases left unmatched: 8. The length of the CDR3 is 16 residues. Germline V gene sequence: CDR1 SEHNR, CDR2 FQNEAQ (reference sequence).

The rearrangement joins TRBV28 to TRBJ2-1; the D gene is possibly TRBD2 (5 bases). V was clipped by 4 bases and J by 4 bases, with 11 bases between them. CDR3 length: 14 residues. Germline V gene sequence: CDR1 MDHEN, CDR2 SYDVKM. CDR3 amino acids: CASSYRGTYNEQFF. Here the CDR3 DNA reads TGTGCCAGCAGTTATCGGGGTACTTACAATGAGCAGTTCTTC.

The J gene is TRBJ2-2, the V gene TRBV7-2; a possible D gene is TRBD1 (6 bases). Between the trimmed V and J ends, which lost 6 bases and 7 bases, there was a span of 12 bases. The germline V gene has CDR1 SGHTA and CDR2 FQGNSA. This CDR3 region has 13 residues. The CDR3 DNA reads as TGTGCCAGCAGTTACAGGGTGCGCGGGGAGCTGTTTTTT. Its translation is CASSYRVRGELFF.

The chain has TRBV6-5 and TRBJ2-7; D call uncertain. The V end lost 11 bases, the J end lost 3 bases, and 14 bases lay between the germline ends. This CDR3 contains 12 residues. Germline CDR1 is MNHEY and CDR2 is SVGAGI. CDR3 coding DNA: TGTGCCTGCCGCCTGGCAGGCTACGAGCAGTACTTC. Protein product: CACRLAGYEQYF.

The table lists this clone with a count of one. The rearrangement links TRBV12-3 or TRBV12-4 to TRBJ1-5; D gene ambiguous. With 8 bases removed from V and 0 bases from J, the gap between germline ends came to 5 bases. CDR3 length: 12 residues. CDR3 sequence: CASQNSNQPQHF. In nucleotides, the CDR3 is TGTGCCAGCCAAAATAGCAATCAGCCCCAGCATTTT.

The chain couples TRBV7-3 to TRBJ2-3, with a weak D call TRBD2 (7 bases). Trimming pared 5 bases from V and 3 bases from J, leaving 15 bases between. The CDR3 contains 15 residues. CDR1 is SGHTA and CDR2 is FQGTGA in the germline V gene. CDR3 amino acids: CASSPGGGATDTQYF. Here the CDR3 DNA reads TGTGCCAGCAGCCCAGGTGGGGGGGCAACAGATACGCAGTATTTT. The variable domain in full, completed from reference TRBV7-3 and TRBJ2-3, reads GAGVSQTPSNKVTEKGKYVELRCDPISGHTALYWYRQSLGQGPEFLIYFQGTGAADDSGLPNDRFFAVRPEGSVSTLKIQRTERGDSAVYLCASSPGGGATDTQYFGPGTRLTVL.

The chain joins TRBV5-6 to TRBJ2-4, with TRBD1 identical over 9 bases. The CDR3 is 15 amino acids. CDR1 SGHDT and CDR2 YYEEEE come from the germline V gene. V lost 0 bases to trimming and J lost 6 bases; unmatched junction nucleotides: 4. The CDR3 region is CASSLADRGTNIQYF. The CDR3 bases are TGTGCCAGCAGCTTGGCCGACAGGGGGACAAACATTCAGTACTTC.

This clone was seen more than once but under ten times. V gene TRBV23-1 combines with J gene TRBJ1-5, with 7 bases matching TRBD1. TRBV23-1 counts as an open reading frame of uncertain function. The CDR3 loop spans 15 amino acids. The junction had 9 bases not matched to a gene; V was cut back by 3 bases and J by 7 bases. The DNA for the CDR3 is TGCGCCAGCAGTCACCCCGACAGGGCGGGACAGCCCCAGCATTTT. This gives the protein CASSHPDRAGQPQHF.

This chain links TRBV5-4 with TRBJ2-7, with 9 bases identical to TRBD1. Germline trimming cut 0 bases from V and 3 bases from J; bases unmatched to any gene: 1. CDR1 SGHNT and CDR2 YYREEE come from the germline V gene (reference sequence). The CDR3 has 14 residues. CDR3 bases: TGTGCCAGCAGCTTGGCGGGACAGGGCTACGAGCAGTACTTC. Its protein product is CASSLAGQGYEQYF.

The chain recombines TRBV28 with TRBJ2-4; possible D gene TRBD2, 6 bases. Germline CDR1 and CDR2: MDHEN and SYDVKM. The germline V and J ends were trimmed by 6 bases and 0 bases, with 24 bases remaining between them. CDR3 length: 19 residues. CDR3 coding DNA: TGTGCCAGCAGACCGCGGGGCCTGGCAGGACCACTAGCCAAAAACATTCAGTACTTC. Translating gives CASRPRGLAGPLAKNIQYF.